This record looks at one TCR beta chain sequence and its context. Its antigen is undetermined. Here immunoSEQ multiplex PCR was the method, and the copy in TCRdb shows in-frame clones only, minus some. Of around 75,000 clones listed, about 91% are singletons. This entry belongs to a study of T cell responses to AZD1222 COVID-19 vaccine. The study's findings and limits: After two AZD1222 doses, spike-specific TCR breadth and depth rose versus day 0. There were mostly white British donors and more females than males, and clonal diversity was possibly underestimated. Reports indicate that nearly half of spike-specific TCRs are directed at unmutated variant regions.

This TCR was sampled from an adult who received the MenACWY meningococcal vaccine as a control. Sequencing used peripheral blood, obtained 28 days after the second dose of the MenACWY control vaccine.

The CDR3 DNA reads TGTGCCAGCAGCCCAGGGGGACAGGATTATGGCTACACCTTC. Encoded protein: CASSPGGQDYGYTF. The chain joins TRBV7-8 to TRBJ1-2; 8 bases match TRBD1. Germline V gene data show CDR1 as SGHVS and CDR2 as FQNEAQ. CDR3 length: 14 residues. V lost 5 bases and J lost 5; bases outside the gene matches: 7.